This T cell receptor (beta chain) comes out of a study of cytomegalovirus exposure and HLA in healthy donors. Overall study results and limits: Analyses of presence/absence relied on an assumption of roughly uniform sequencing depth across donors.

In germline, CDR1 is SGHTA, CDR2 FQGNSA. The CDR3 is made up of 12 amino acids. V was shortened by 3 bases and J by 9 bases, with 9 bases between the two germline ends. PCR involved 60 Vbeta and 13 Jbeta primers. The method was immunoSEQ multiplex PCR; TCRdb's version includes in-frame clones alone and lacks a portion of them. This sample has 150,000 to 200,000 clones, with about 80% found just once. A note on this clone: As yet, its antigen is unknown.

The chain links TRBV7-2 to TRBJ2-1; D is perhaps TRBD1 (5 bases). The receptor's source is a man aged 18 to 35 in good health and CMV-seropositive. Sequenced material: PBMCs. CDR3 in amino acids: CASSFDQGEQFF. CDR3 sequence (DNA): TGTGCCAGCAGCTTTGACCAGGGTGAGCAGTTCTTC.